This T cell receptor beta chain was identified during a study of molecular identifiers for immune sequencing clone quantification. The sorting of naive CD8 T cells used the CD8+CD4-CCR7+CD45RA+ phenotype. This clonotype showed up many times. Its target is not known. TCRdb reanalysed the PCR reads using MiXCR and keeps one entry per CDR3 protein. Of about 54,000 distinct CDR3 sequences listed, roughly 24% are singletons. Points from the study as a whole: Jurkat TCR RNA from one cell was spiked into about a million naive cells, and it was reportedly detectable there. Over 97% of effector molecules, but under 1% in naive cells, were held by clones with more than 20 RNA copies.

The CDR3 sequence is 18 residues long. CDR1 is PRHDT, CDR2 FYEKMQ, per germline (reference sequence). The V and J ends lost 0 bases and 1 base respectively, with 18 bases between them. This receptor was taken from a human donor in good health. Some libraries in this study had Jurkat cell RNA spiked in. The chain combines TRBV13 with TRBJ1-1, with D possibly matching TRBD1 (6 bases). Sequences were obtained from naive CD8+ T cells from blood, with Jurkat cell RNA spiked in. Noted subset: FACS-sorted CD8+CD4-CCR7+CD45RA+ naive T cells. CDR3 protein: CASSLGRLGAIRNTEAFF. The CDR3, as DNA: TGTGCCAGCAGCTTAGGCCGTCTGGGGGCCATAAGGAACACTGAAGCTTTCTTT.